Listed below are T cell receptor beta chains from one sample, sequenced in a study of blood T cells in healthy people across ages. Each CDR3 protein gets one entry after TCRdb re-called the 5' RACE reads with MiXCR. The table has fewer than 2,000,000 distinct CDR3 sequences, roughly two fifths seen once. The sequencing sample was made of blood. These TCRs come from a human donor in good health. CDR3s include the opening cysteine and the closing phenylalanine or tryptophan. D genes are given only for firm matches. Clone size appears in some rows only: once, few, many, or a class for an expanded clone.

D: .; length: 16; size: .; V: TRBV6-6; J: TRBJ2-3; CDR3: CASSYSRDRPWNTQYF; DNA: TGTGCCAGCAGTTACTCGCGGGACCGCCCATGGAATACGCAGTATTTT
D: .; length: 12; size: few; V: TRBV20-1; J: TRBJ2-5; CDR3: CSARVSWETQYF; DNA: TGCAGTGCTAGGGTCTCGTGGGAGACCCAGTACTTC
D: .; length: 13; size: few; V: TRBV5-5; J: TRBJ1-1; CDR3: CASSRLLGLGAFF; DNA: TGTGCCAGCAGCCGTTTATTGGGATTAGGGGCTTTCTTT
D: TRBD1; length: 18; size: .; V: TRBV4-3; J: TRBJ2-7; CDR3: CASSLTTTGTEKTYEQYF; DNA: TGCGCCAGCAGCCTAACTACTACCGGGACAGAAAAAACCTACGAGCAGTACTTC
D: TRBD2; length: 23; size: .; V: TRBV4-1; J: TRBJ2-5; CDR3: CASSQESLTSGVPQVYAGETQYF; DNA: TGCGCCAGCAGCCAAGAGTCCCTGACTAGCGGGGTCCCACAGGTGTACGCGGGAGAGACCCAGTACTTC
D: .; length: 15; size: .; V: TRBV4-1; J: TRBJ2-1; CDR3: CASSQVAGTHNEQFF; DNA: TGCGCCAGCAGCCAAGTGGCGGGAACACACAATGAGCAGTTCTTC
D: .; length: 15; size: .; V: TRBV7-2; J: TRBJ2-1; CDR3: CASSSTGSKNNEQFF; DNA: TGTGCCAGCAGCTCAACCGGGTCTAAAAACAATGAGCAGTTCTTC
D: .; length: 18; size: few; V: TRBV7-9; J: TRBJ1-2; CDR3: CASSLIYRVEGIYYGYTF; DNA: TGTGCCAGCAGCTTAATATATCGGGTGGAGGGGATCTACTATGGCTACACCTTC
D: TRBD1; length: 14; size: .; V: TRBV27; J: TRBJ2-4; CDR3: CASSLADRAYIRYF; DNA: TGTGCCAGCAGTTTAGCAGACAGGGCTTACATTCGGTACTTC
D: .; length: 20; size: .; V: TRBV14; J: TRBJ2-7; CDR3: CASSLSRLNRRQPSTYEQYF; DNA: TGTGCCAGCAGCCTTAGCCGGCTTAACCGAAGACAGCCGTCTACCTACGAGCAGTACTTC
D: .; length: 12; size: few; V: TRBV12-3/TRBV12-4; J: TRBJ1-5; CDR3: CASKGSNQPQHF; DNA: TGTGCCAGTAAGGGTAGCAATCAGCCCCAGCATTTT
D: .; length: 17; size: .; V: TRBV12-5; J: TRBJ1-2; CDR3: CASGLGDVRLPNYGYTF; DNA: TGTGCTAGTGGTTTGGGAGACGTCCGACTTCCTAACTATGGCTACACCTTC
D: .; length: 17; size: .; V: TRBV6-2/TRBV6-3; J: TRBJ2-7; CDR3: CASSLSRRTDDPYEQYF; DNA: TGTGCCAGCAGTCTCTCCCGACGGACCGACGACCCTTACGAGCAGTACTTC
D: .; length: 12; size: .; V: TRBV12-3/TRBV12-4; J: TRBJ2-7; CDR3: CASRPSGLFLYF; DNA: TGTGCCAGCAGGCCGTCCGGACTCTTCCTGTACTTC
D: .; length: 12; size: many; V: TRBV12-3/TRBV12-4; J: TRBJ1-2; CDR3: CASSLGTVNYTF; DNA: TGTGCCAGCAGTTTAGGTACAGTTAACTACACCTTC
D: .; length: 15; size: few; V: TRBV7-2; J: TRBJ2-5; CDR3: CASSFTGTFRETQYF; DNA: TGTGCCAGCAGCTTCACCGGGACATTTCGGGAGACCCAGTACTTC
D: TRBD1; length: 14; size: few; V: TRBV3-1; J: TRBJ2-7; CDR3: CASSMDRSSYEQYF; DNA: TGTGCCAGCAGCATGGACAGGAGCTCCTACGAGCAGTACTTC
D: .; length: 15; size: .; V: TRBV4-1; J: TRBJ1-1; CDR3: CASSQDNEVYTEAFF; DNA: TGCGCCAGCAGCCAAGATAACGAGGTTTACACTGAAGCTTTCTTT
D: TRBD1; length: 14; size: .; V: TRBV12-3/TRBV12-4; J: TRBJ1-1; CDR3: CASSLTGGFTEAFF; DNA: TGTGCCAGCAGTCTGACAGGGGGCTTCACTGAAGCTTTCTTT
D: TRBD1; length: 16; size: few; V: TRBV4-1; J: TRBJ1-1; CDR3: CASSQPRTGRYTEAFF; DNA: TGCGCCAGCAGCCAACCCAGGACAGGGAGATACACTGAAGCTTTCTTT
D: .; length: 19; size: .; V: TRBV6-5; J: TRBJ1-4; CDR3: CASSSWGKFRDPINEKLFF; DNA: TGTGCCAGCAGTTCCTGGGGAAAATTCCGGGACCCGATTAATGAAAAACTGTTTTTT
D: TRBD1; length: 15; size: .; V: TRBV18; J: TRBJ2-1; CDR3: CASSPDRGRSNEQFF; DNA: TGTGCCAGCTCACCCGACAGGGGCCGATCGAATGAGCAGTTCTTC
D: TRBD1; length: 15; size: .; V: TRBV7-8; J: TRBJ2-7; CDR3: CASSFRRQGDYEQYF; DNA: TGTGCCAGCAGCTTCCGCCGACAGGGCGACTACGAGCAGTACTTC
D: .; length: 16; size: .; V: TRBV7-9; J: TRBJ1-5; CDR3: CASSLDSGYGNQPQHF; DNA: TGTGCCAGCAGCTTAGATTCTGGTTACGGCAATCAGCCCCAGCATTTT
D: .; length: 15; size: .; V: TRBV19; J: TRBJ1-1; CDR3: CASSTTGVGNTEAFF; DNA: TGTGCCAGTAGTACGACAGGAGTCGGGAACACTGAAGCTTTCTTT
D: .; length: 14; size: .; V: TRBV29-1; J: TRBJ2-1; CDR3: CSVDPPGKGDEQFF; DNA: TGCAGCGTTGACCCTCCGGGGAAGGGCGATGAGCAGTTCTTC
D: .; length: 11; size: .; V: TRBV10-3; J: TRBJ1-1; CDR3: CAIRGGTEAFF; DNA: TGTGCCATTCGAGGGGGGACAGAAGCTTTCTTT
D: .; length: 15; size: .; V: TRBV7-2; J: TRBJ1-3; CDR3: CASSFGGGAGNTIYF; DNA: TGTGCCAGCAGCTTCGGTGGGGGGGCGGGAAACACCATATATTTT
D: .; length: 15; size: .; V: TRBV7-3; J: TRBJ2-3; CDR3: CASSLYGSLTDTQYF; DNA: TGTGCCAGCAGCTTATACGGCAGCCTCACAGATACGCAGTATTTT
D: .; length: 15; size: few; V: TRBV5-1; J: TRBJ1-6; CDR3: CASSLGVQDNSPLHF; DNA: TGCGCCAGCAGCTTGGGTGTTCAGGATAATTCACCCCTCCACTTT
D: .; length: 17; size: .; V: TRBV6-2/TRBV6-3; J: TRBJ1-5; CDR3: CASSYNQKRYSNQPQHF; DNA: TGTGCCAGCAGTTACAACCAAAAGAGATATAGCAATCAGCCCCAGCATTTT
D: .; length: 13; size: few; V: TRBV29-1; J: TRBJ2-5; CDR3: CSVGWGRSETQYF; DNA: TGCAGCGTTGGTTGGGGCAGGTCAGAGACCCAGTACTTC
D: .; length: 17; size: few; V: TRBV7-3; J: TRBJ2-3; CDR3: CASSLEGSGPSTDTQYF; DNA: TGTGCCAGCAGCTTAGAGGGTTCAGGTCCTAGCACAGATACGCAGTATTTT
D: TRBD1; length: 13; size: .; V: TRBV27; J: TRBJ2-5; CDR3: CASKADREETQYF; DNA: TGTGCCAGCAAGGCGGACAGGGAAGAGACCCAGTACTTC
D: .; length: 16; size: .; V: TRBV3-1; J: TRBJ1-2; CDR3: CASSHLSEGAVYGYTF; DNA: TGTGCCAGCAGCCACTTAAGTGAAGGGGCGGTCTATGGCTACACCTTC
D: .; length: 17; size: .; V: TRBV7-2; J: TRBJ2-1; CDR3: CASSPTREAGTQETQFF; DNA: TGTGCCAGCAGCCCAACCAGAGAAGCCGGAACCCAAGAGACCCAGTTCTTC
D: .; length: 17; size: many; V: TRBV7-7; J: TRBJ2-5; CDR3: CASSLAVGLGRQETQYF; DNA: TGTGCTAGCAGCTTAGCGGTTGGCTTGGGAAGGCAAGAGACCCAGTACTTC
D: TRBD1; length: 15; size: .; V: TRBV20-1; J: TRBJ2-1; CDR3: CSASGGQGVTNEQFF; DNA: TGCAGTGCTAGTGGCGGACAGGGTGTTACCAATGAGCAGTTCTTC
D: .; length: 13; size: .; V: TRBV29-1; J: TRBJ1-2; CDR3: CSVGLTVGYGYTF; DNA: TGCAGCGTTGGATTGACAGTGGGCTATGGCTACACCTTC
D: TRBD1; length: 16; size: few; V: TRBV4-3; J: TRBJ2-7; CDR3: CASSQVQTGFGYEQYF; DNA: TGCGCCAGCAGCCAAGTACAGACAGGGTTTGGTTACGAGCAGTACTTC
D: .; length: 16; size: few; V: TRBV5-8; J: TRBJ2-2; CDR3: CASSRPQGVEPGGLFF; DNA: TGTGCCAGCAGCCGTCCCCAAGGCGTTGAACCCGGGGGGCTGTTTTTT
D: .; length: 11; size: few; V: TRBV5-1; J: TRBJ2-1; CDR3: CVSGMGPEQFF; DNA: TGCGTCTCAGGGATGGGGCCTGAGCAGTTCTTC
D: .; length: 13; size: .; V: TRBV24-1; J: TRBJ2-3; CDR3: CATSVSSTDTQYF; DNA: TGTGCCACCAGTGTTTCGAGCACAGATACGCAGTATTTT
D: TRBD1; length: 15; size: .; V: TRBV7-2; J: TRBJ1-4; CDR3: CASSSGQEKNEKLFF; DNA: TGTGCCAGCAGCTCCGGACAGGAGAAAAATGAAAAACTGTTTTTT
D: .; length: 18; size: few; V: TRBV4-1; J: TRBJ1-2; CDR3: CASSLRPSLEPRPYGYTF; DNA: TGCGCCAGCAGCTTACGCCCCAGCCTAGAACCGCGACCGTATGGCTACACCTTC
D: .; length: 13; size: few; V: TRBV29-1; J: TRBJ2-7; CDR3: CSVARDWSYEQYF; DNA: TGCAGCGTTGCAAGGGATTGGTCCTACGAGCAGTACTTC
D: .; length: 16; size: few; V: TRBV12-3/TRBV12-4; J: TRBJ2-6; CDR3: CASSLRSGTGANVLTF; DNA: TGTGCCAGCAGTTTGAGATCAGGGACTGGGGCCAACGTCCTGACTTTC
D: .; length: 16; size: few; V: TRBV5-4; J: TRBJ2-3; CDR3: CASSLMGLSSTDTQYF; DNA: TGTGCCAGCAGCCTGATGGGGCTCTCTAGCACAGATACGCAGTATTTT
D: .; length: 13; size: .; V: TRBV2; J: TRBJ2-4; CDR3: CASSERAKNMQYF; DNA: TGTGCCAGCAGCGAGCGAGCCAAAAACATGCAGTACTTC
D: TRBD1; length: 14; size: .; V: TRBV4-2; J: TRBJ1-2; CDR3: CASSHRDRGYGYTF; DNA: TGTGCCAGCAGCCACCGAGACAGGGGCTATGGCTACACCTTC